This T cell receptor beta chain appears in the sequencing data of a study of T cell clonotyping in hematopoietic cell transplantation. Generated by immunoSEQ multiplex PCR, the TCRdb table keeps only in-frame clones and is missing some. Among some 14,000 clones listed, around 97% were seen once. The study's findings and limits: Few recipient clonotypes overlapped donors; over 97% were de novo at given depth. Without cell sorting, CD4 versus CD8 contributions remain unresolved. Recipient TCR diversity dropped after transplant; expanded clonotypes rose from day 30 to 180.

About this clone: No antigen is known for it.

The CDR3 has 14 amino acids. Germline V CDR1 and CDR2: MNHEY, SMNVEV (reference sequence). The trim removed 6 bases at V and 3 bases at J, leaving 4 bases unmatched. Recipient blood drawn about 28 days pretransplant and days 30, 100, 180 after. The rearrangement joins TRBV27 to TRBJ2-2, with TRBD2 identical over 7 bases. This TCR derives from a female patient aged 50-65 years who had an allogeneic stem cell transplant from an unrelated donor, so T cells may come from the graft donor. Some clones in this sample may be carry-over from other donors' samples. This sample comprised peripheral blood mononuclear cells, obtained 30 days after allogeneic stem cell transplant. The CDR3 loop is CASRGGRYTGELFF. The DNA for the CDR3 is TGTGCCAGCAGGGGGGGGAGGTACACCGGGGAGCTGTTTTTT.